This T cell receptor beta chain was captured by sequencing in a study of control samples from healthy donors and cancer patients (dated by TCRdb to 2020 to 2021). This clone was found a few times. The target of this receptor is not known. No quality values exist for individual bases; no much larger clone is one base distant. Inclusive of the bounding cysteine and phenylalanine, the CDR3 is 17 residues long. The kept DNA is CDR3 alone, 51 bases in frame from the first base. CDR1 is given as KGHSH and CDR2 as LQKENI, both from the germline V gene. V is clipped by 0 bases and J by 4 bases, and the sequence between their germline boundaries is 16 bases long. The method behind the library was the immunoSEQ multiplex PCR assay. Not all clones reach the TCRdb copy of this immuneACCESS table, which keeps in-frame sequences only. Checked studies attribute under half of the gap to unresolved V genes and leave the rest unexplained. The sample table holds hundreds of thousands of clones, of which approximately 80% were seen once. The ten largest account for roughly 15% of the sample.

This chain joins TRBV18 to TRBJ1-3; a weak D assignment points to TRBD1 (5 bases agree). Sequencing used PBMCs. The source of this sequence is a woman aged 55-69 years with lung cancer. Here is the DNA: TGTGCCAGCTCACCACCTGGTAGGGGCGTCTGGGGAAACACCATATATTTT. Its coded protein is CASSPPGRGVWGNTIYF.